One and the same sample provided the 6 T cell receptor beta chains below, sequenced in a study of PD-1 blockade in classical Hodgkin lymphoma. Sequenced by immunoSEQ multiplex PCR; TCRdb stores in-frame clones only, minus some. Of some 150,000 clones in the sample, around four fifths were seen once. Following autologous stem cell transplantation, relapse occurred in every patient, and exposure to brentuximab vedotin varied. Specimen: peripheral blood mononuclear cells (PBMCs), collected before the second cycle of nivolumab. The receptor set was obtained from a human donor with classical Hodgkin lymphoma.

The gene calls are TRBV10-3 and TRBJ2-3, with D perhaps matching TRBD1 (5 bases). Germline lookup yields CDR1 ENHRY and CDR2 SYGVKD. Trimming pared 6 bases from V and 4 bases from J, leaving 17 bases between. The CDR3 covers 15 residues. The CDR3: CAIRAGPGIADTQYF. The DNA of the CDR3 is TGTGCCATCAGAGCAGGGCCAGGGATCGCAGATACGCAGTATTTT.

The table lists this clone with a few counts. The rearrangement joins TRBV6-1 to TRBJ2-3, with D maybe TRBD2 (5 bases). V was shortened by 8 bases and J by 7 bases, with 13 bases between the two germline ends. The CDR3 extends over 12 amino acids. Germline V CDR1 and CDR2: MNHNS, SASEGT. CDR3 coding DNA: TGTGCCAGCCGGGAATCTAAAAATACGCAGTATTTT. This codes for CASRESKNTQYF.

The chain uses TRBV4-1 and TRBJ2-3; 9 bases match TRBD1. The germline gives CDR1 MGHRA, CDR2 YSYEKL. Trimming cost V 3 bases and J 4 bases; bases outside gene matches: 5. The CDR3 consists of 15 residues. The CDR3 reads CASSQGQGLPDTQYF. CDR3 bases: TGCGCCAGCAGCCAGGGACAGGGCCTTCCAGATACGCAGTATTTT.

This sequence joins TRBV29-1 and TRBJ2-3; 8 nucleotides line up with TRBD2. The CDR3 runs to 14 residues. Germline trimming cut 5 bases from V and 5 bases from J; bases unmatched to any gene: 9. Germline CDR1 is SQVTM and CDR2 is ANQGSEA. The CDR3 sequence: CSVLLAEGGDTQYF. CDR3 bases: TGCAGCGTTCTACTAGCGGAGGGAGGAGATACGCAGTATTTT.

The chain carries TRBV10-3 and TRBJ2-7; D gene unclear. Trimming pared 6 bases from V and 7 bases from J, leaving 13 bases between. The CDR3 is 12 amino acids. Germline CDR1 is ENHRY and CDR2 is SYGVKD. The CDR3 DNA sequence: TGTGCCATCAGCCCCGCAGAGACAGAGCAGTACTTC. It yields the protein CAISPAETEQYF.

The chain couples TRBV28 to TRBJ2-7; maybe TRBD2 (6 bases). V lost 6 bases to trimming and J lost 4 bases, with 22 bases between them. The CDR3 is 16 residues long. From germline, CDR1 is MDHEN and CDR2 SYDVKM. The CDR3 protein is CASRGTDGGRLYEQYF. The CDR3, as DNA: TGTGCCAGCAGAGGGACTGACGGGGGTAGACTTTACGAGCAGTACTTC.